This T cell receptor (beta chain) comes out of a study of cytomegalovirus exposure and HLA in healthy donors. At the level of the study: Per a later analysis, the roughly 680 first-cohort and some 110 validation repertoires shared one platform.

CDR3 length equals 13 residues. Germline V lookup: CDR1 SGDLS, CDR2 YYNGEE. The germline V and J ends were trimmed by 0 bases and 7 bases, with 8 bases remaining between them. TCRdb's table, derived via immunoSEQ multiplex PCR, lists solely in-frame clones and lacks some. The table has about 300,000 clones, over 75% seen once. Regarding the study as a whole: With high specificity and sensitivity, the classifier reportedly diagnosed cytomegalovirus status. According to a subsequent analysis, TCR clusters identified in the first cohort showed a tendency to co-occur across the 110 or so validation repertoires. Cytomegalovirus-associated status was assigned to about 150 TCR beta chains.

On this clone itself: The target antigen is unknown.

This receptor was identified in a woman aged 18-29 years in good health and CMV-seronegative. Sequenced material: PBMCs. V is TRBV9 and J is TRBJ2-1; no reliable D call. The CDR3 sequence is CASSVARWNEQFF. CDR3 bases: TGTGCCAGCAGCGTAGCCAGGTGGAATGAGCAGTTCTTC.